Presented here are 29 T cell receptor beta chains from one specimen sequenced in a study of blood T cell repertoires in COVID-19. Sequencing was performed with immunoSEQ multiplex PCR; in TCRdb, only in-frame clones are kept and a portion is missing. The sample consists of approximately 160,000 clones, around 74% of them appearing once. Sequenced input: peripheral blood. The receptors shown here come from a man between 65 and 85 years old with acute or convalescent COVID-19.

This clone has at least ten counts. The chain recombines TRBV7-8 with TRBJ2-1; TRBD2 is a possible D gene (5 bases). Germline values: CDR1 SGHVS, CDR2 FQNEAQ. This CDR3 spans 15 amino acids. V shed 4 bases and J shed 0 bases, with 10 bases lying between them. CDR3 nucleotide sequence: TGTGCCAGCAGCTCCGGGATAAGCTCCTACAATGAGCAGTTCTTC. Its translation is CASSSGISSYNEQFF.

This clone was found a few times. The chain joins TRBV6-5 to TRBJ1-2, with TRBD1 identical over 7 bases. With 5 bases clipped from V and 4 bases from J, the junction kept 4 bases outside the gene matches. Germline V gene sequence: CDR1 MNHEY, CDR2 SVGAGI. This CDR3 spans 13 amino acids. The CDR3 loop is CASSLDRVYGYTF. For the CDR3, the DNA is TGTGCCAGCAGTCTCGACAGGGTCTATGGCTACACCTTC.

The DNA for the CDR3 is TGTGCCAGCAGCCAGCGACTAGCGGGTTTTGATGAGCAGTTCTTC. Encoded protein: CASSQRLAGFDEQFF. The chain couples TRBV4-2 to TRBJ2-1; 10 nucleotides match TRBD2. The CDR3 spans 15 residues. Trimming cost V 3 bases and J 8 bases; bases outside gene matches: 7. CDR1 and CDR2 (germline): LGHNA, YNFKEQ.

In its sample, this clone was seen a few times. The chain joins TRBV11-3 to TRBJ2-1; possibly TRBD2 for D (6 bases). Germline V CDR1 and CDR2: SGHNT, YENEEA. Trimming cost V 4 bases and J 7 bases, with 20 bases left between them. This CDR3 spans 16 amino acids. In DNA form, the CDR3 reads TGTGCCAGCAGCTCGCGACTACGTGGGGGACTGAATGAGCAGTTCTTC. It encodes CASSSRLRGGLNEQFF.

V gene TRBV6-1 combines with J gene TRBJ1-4; D is uncertain. CDR3 size: 14 residues. With 3 bases removed from V and 3 bases from J, the gap between germline ends came to 8 bases. Looked up from germline, CDR1 is MNHNS and CDR2 is SASEGT. The CDR3 region has the DNA TGTGCCAGCAGTGATGGGGAGGCTAATGAAAAACTGTTTTTT. Amino acids: CASSDGEANEKLFF.

V and J are TRBV5-1 and TRBJ2-5; 11 positions match TRBD2. CDR1 is SGHRS and CDR2 is YFSETQ in the germline V gene. V lost 0 bases and J lost 1; bases outside the gene matches: 2. This CDR3 is 16 amino acids long. In nucleotides, the CDR3 is TGCGCCAGCAGCTTGGTAGCGGGGGGGCTCCAAGAGACCCAGTACTTC. Its translation is CASSLVAGGLQETQYF.

The chain is built from TRBV14 and TRBJ2-7; D not resolved. The germline V and J ends were trimmed by 3 bases and 7 bases, with 10 bases remaining between them. Germline CDR1 SGHDN, CDR2 FVKESK. CDR3 length: 12 residues. The CDR3 region has the DNA TGTGCCAGCAGCCACACTTTAGCAGAGCAGTACTTC. This sequence encodes CASSHTLAEQYF.

This clone was detected only a few times. The rearrangement joins TRBV11-2 to TRBJ2-7; 9 nucleotides align to TRBD2. This CDR3 is 13 amino acids long. Germline V CDR1 and CDR2: SGHAT, FQNNGV. With 7 bases clipped from V and 3 bases from J, the junction kept 4 bases outside the gene matches. The chain's CDR3 is CASNPAGGYEQYF. CDR3 DNA sequence: TGTGCCAGCAACCCAGCGGGGGGCTACGAGCAGTACTTC.

This chain links TRBV19 with TRBJ1-6; TRBD1 matches 9 bases. The CDR3 sequence is 15 residues long. Germline V gene lookup returns CDR1 LNHDA and CDR2 SQIVND (reference sequence). J lost 9 bases, V lost 5 bases, and 8 bases had no gene match. The CDR3 DNA is TGTGCCAGTAGTTCCACGACAGGGGGTCGTTCACCCCTCCACTTT. Protein: CASSSTTGGRSPLHF.

The chain has TRBV18 and TRBJ1-1, with TRBD1 as a possible D gene (5 bases). CDR1 is KGHSH, CDR2 LQKENI, per germline. The CDR3 sequence is 13 residues long. The V and J ends lost 5 bases and 1 base respectively, with 8 bases between them. CDR3 in amino acids: CASSTDRNTEAFF. The CDR3 DNA reads as TGTGCCAGCTCAACCGACAGGAACACTGAAGCTTTCTTT.

V usage is TRBV5-1 and J usage is TRBJ1-1; 10 positions agree with TRBD1. With V trimmed by 5 bases and J by 4 bases, 8 bases remained unmatched. Germline values: CDR1 SGHRS, CDR2 YFSETQ. This CDR3 is built from 15 residues. CDR3 bases: TGCGCCAGCAGACCTCCGGGACAGGGGAGCACTGAAGCTTTCTTT. It encodes CASRPPGQGSTEAFF.

This clone was detected once. The chain uses TRBV19 and TRBJ1-2; TRBD1 matches at 11 bases. The trim removed 2 bases at V and 8 bases at J, leaving 13 bases unmatched. The CDR3 has 17 amino acids. Germline V lookup: CDR1 LNHDA, CDR2 SQIVND (reference sequence). The CDR3 DNA reads as TGTGCCAGTAGTATAATTGGGACAGGGGGTTATTTTTTGGGCTACACCTTC. Translating gives CASSIIGTGGYFLGYTF.

V and J are TRBV19 and TRBJ1-1, with 7 positions matching TRBD1. The J segment lost 7 bases and the V segment lost 7 bases, leaving 15 bases of the junction unmatched. Germline-derived CDR1 and CDR2 are LNHDA and SQIVND (reference sequence). The CDR3 totals 15 residues. CDR3 in DNA: TGTGCCAGTATATCCCTGGGACAGCTGAGAGGTGAAGCTTTCTTT. Encoded protein: CASISLGQLRGEAFF.

This chain joins TRBV2 and TRBJ1-2; 8 bases fit TRBD1. The CDR3 extends over 14 amino acids. The ends lost 6 bases at V and 5 bases at J; junction bases unmatched: 8. Germline V lookup: CDR1 SNHLY, CDR2 FYNNEI. CDR3 region: CASSPPTGDYGYTF. CDR3 bases: TGTGCCAGCAGCCCCCCGACAGGGGATTATGGCTACACCTTC.

The chain recombines TRBV2 with TRBJ2-1; TRBD2 matches 9 bases. This CDR3 contains 16 residues. The germline gives CDR1 SNHLY, CDR2 FYNNEI. The J segment lost 9 bases and the V segment lost 5 bases, leaving 14 bases of the junction unmatched. CDR3 nucleotides: TGTGCCAGCAGTCCTCGAGTCGCGGGGGGGCTGAGTGAGCAGTTCTTC. Translating gives CASSPRVAGGLSEQFF.

This chain links TRBV30 with TRBJ2-7; TRBD1 might be the D (5 bases). V was cut by 5 bases and J by 6 bases, with 17 bases left in between. The germline gives CDR1 GTSNPN, CDR2 SVGIG (reference sequence). CDR3 size: 13 residues. CDR3 nucleotides: TGTGCCTGGTCTGCGAAGGGGTCCGGCGAGCAGTACTTC. Translated, it gives CAWSAKGSGEQYF.

This clone was seen only a few times. V and J are TRBV5-1 and TRBJ2-2; 7 nucleotides match TRBD1. This CDR3 has 17 residues. V lost 5 bases, J lost 2 bases, and 12 bases stayed unmatched. Germline V gene lookup returns CDR1 SGHRS and CDR2 YFSETQ. In DNA form, the CDR3 reads TGCGCCAGCAGTTTCGCCCCGACAGGGAGTAACACCGGGGAGCTGTTTTTT. It translates to CASSFAPTGSNTGELFF.

The chain employs TRBV4-3 and TRBJ2-3; maybe TRBD1 (6 bases). V lost 1 base to trimming and J lost 1 base, with 9 bases between them. The CDR3 is 15 residues long. The V gene's germline CDR1 is LGHNA and CDR2 YSLEER. The CDR3 spells CASSQGYRGTDTQYF. DNA for the CDR3: TGCGCCAGCAGCCAAGGGTACAGGGGCACAGATACGCAGTATTTT.

V and J are TRBV19 and TRBJ1-4; TRBD1 matches 8 bases. Trimming cost V 5 bases and J 6 bases; bases outside gene matches: 5. The germline gives CDR1 LNHDA, CDR2 SQIVND (reference sequence). The length of the CDR3 is 14 residues. The CDR3 sequence: CASSARTGYEKLFF. The CDR3 DNA reads as TGTGCCAGTAGTGCCCGGACAGGGTATGAAAAACTGTTTTTT.

V and J are TRBV2 and TRBJ2-1, with 8 positions matching TRBD2. This CDR3 contains 16 residues. V trimming: 4 bases; J trimming: 8 bases; junction bases outside the gene matches: 13. Germline CDR1 and CDR2: SNHLY and FYNNEI. The CDR3 loop reads CASSGSGGPKGYEQFF. The CDR3 nucleotides are TGTGCCAGCAGTGGGAGCGGGGGCCCCAAAGGCTATGAGCAGTTCTTC.

The table lists this clone with a count of one. The V and J genes are TRBV27 and TRBJ1-2; D might be TRBD1 (6 bases). Germline V gene data show CDR1 as MNHEY and CDR2 as SMNVEV (reference sequence). The CDR3 has 15 residues. Between the trimmed V and J ends, which lost 4 bases and 5 bases, there was a span of 17 bases. The CDR3 spells CASSWYRDPAYGYTF. The CDR3, as DNA: TGTGCCAGCAGTTGGTACAGGGATCCTGCGTATGGCTACACCTTC.

The rearrangement uses TRBV27 and TRBJ1-3; D ambiguous. The CDR3 length is 13 residues. Germline CDR1 reads MNHEY; CDR2 reads SMNVEV (reference sequence). Trimming stripped 5 bases from V and 9 bases from J, with 14 bases between. For the CDR3, the DNA is TGTGCCAGCAGTCAGTCCGACTCGGGCACCATATATTTT. It yields the protein CASSQSDSGTIYF.

The chain employs TRBV6-5 and TRBJ2-7; D ambiguous. Trimming pared 6 bases from V and 3 bases from J, leaving 12 bases between. The CDR3 totals 13 residues. The germline CDR1 and CDR2 sequences are MNHEY and SVGAGI. The chain's CDR3 is CASSDRHLYEQYF. In DNA, the CDR3 is TGTGCCAGCAGCGATCGACACCTCTACGAGCAGTACTTC.

The rearrangement links TRBV27 to TRBJ2-7; D is possibly TRBD1 (7 bases). Trimming removed 4 bases from V and 1 base from J, with 14 bases in between. The CDR3 is 15 amino acids. Germline V gene data show CDR1 as MNHEY and CDR2 as SMNVEV (reference sequence). In nucleotides, the CDR3 is TGTGCCAGCAGTTCCTCCAGGGGGGAGTCCTACGAGCAGTACTTC. Amino acid sequence: CASSSSRGESYEQYF.

This clone was detected only a few times. The chain joins TRBV16 to TRBJ1-4; no firm D call. V dropped 6 bases and J dropped 0 bases, with 8 bases sitting between them. The germline V gene encodes CDR1 KGHSY and CDR2 FQNENV. CDR3 length equals 14 residues. CDR3 sequence reads: CASRFSATNEKLFF. The CDR3 DNA follows: TGTGCCAGCAGGTTTTCGGCAACTAATGAAAAACTGTTTTTT.

V usage is TRBV7-8 and J usage is TRBJ2-1; 7 bases match TRBD2. Germline V gene lookup returns CDR1 SGHVS and CDR2 FQNEAQ. The length of the CDR3 is 17 residues. Trimming removed 2 bases from V and 2 bases from J; junction bases left unmatched: 9. The DNA of the CDR3 is TGTGCCAGCAGCTTAACCACTAGCGCCCAAACCTACAATGAGCAGTTCTTC. It codes for CASSLTTSAQTYNEQFF.

V and J are TRBV5-1 and TRBJ1-1, with no clear D. Germline-derived CDR1 and CDR2 are SGHRS and YFSETQ. This CDR3 has 11 residues. V was shortened by 5 bases and J by 5 bases, with 7 bases between the two germline ends. The CDR3 DNA sequence: TGCGCCAGCAGAAGGGAGACTGAAGCTTTCTTT. Translation gives CASRRETEAFF. The full variable domain, rest sourced from reference TRBV5-1 and TRBJ1-1, is KAGVTQTPRYLIKTRGQQVTLSCSPISGHRSVSWYQQTPGQGLQFLFEYFSETQRNKGNFPGRFSGRQFSNSRSEMNVSTLELGDSALYLCASRRETEAFFGQGTRLTVV.

This chain links TRBV7-6 with TRBJ1-5; no clear D gene. V lost 5 bases to trimming and J lost 4 bases, with 12 bases between them. CDR1 is SGHVS, CDR2 FNYEAQ, per germline. The CDR3 consists of 14 residues. The CDR3 DNA is TGTGCCAGCAGCGGAGGTTTGGGGAATCAGCCCCAGCATTTT. Translating it yields CASSGGLGNQPQHF.

This clone has only a few counts. The gene calls are TRBV6-5 and TRBJ1-4; no clear D. Between the trimmed V and J ends, which lost 0 bases and 8 bases, there was a span of 13 bases. The CDR3 has 15 residues. Germline CDR1 is MNHEY and CDR2 is SVGAGI. The CDR3: CASSYSSIPREKLFF. The CDR3 DNA sequence: TGTGCCAGCAGTTACTCGAGCATCCCGAGGGAAAAACTGTTTTTT.